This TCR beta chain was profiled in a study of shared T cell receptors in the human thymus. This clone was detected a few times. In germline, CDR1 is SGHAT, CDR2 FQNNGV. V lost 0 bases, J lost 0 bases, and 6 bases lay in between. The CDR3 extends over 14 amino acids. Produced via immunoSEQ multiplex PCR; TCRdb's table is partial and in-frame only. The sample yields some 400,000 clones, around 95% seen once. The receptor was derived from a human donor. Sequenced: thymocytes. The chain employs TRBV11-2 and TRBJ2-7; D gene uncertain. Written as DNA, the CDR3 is TGTGCCAGCAGCTTAGATGCTAGCTCCTACGAGCAGTACTTC. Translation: CASSLDASSYEQYF.